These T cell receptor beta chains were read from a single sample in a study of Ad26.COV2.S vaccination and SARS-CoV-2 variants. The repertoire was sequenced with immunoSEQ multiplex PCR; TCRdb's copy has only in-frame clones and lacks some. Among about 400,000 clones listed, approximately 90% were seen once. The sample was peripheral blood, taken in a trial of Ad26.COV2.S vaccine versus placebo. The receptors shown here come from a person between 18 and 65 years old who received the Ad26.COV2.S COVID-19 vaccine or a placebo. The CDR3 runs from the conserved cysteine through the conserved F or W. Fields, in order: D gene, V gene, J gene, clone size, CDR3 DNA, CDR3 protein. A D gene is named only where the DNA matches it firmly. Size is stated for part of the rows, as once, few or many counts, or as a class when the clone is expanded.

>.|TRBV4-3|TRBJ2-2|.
TGCGCCAGCAGCCAAGATCTGGGGTACACCGGGGAGCTGTTTTTT
CASSQDLGYTGELFF
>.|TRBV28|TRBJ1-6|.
TGTGCCAGCAGTTCGGCCGGGACAATAGGATCACCCCTCCACTTT
CASSSAGTIGSPLHF
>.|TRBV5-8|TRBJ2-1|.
TGTGCCAGCAGCTTCGAGGGTAACTCCTACAATGAGCAGTTCTTC
CASSFEGNSYNEQFF
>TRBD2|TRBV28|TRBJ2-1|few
TGTGCCAGCAGTTTGGGACTAGAATACAATGAGCAGTTCTTC
CASSLGLEYNEQFF
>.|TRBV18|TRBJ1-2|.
TGTGCCAGCTCACCACCGGGCAGAAACTATGGCTACACCTTC
CASSPPGRNYGYTF
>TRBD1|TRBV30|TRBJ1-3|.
TGTGCCTGGGCGACAGGGCGTGGAAACACCATATATTTT
CAWATGRGNTIYF
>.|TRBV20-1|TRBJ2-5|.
TGCACCGGACAGTTCCAAGAGACCCAGTACTTC
CTGQFQETQYF
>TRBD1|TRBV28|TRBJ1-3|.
TGTGCCAGCAGTTTATGGGCGACAGGGACTGGAAACACCATATATTTT
CASSLWATGTGNTIYF
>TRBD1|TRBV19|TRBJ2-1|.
TGTGCCAGTAGAAGACAGGGTGCCAATGAGCAGTTCTTC
CASRRQGANEQFF
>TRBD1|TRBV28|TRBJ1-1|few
TGTGCCAGCAGTGCGCCAGGGGGTACTGAAGCTTTCTTT
CASSAPGGTEAFF
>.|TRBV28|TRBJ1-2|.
TGTGCCAGCCTGGGACGGTTTAACTATGGCTACACCTTC
CASLGRFNYGYTF
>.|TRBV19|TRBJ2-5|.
TGTGCCAGTAGTACGGTTGGCGGCCAAGAGACCCAGTACTTC
CASSTVGGQETQYF
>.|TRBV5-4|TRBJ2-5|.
TGTGCCAGCAGCATATTCGGGGAGACCCAGTACTTC
CASSIFGETQYF
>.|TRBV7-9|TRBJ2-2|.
TGTGCCAGCAGCTTAGGGGGCAGCGACACCGGGGAGCTGTTTTTT
CASSLGGSDTGELFF
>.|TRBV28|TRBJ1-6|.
TGTGCCAGCAGTTCCGATCCAGGGCACGGAGCAAGCAATTCACCCCTCCACTTT
CASSSDPGHGASNSPLHF
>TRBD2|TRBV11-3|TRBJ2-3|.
TGTGCCAGCAGCATCCGTAGCGGGAGCACAGATACGCAGTATTTT
CASSIRSGSTDTQYF
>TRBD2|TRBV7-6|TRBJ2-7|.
TGTGCCAGCAGCTTAAGGGCAGCGGGGACTTACGAGCAGTACTTC
CASSLRAAGTYEQYF
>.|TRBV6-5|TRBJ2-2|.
TGTGCCAGCAGCCCGGGGTATCGGGGCACCGGGGAGCTGTTTTTT
CASSPGYRGTGELFF
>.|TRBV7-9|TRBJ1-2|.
TGTGCCAGCAGCAGACATGGGGACTATGGCTACACCTTC
CASSRHGDYGYTF
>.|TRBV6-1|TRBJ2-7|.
TGTGCCAGCAGTGAAGGGGTAGCGGTTGGGTACGAGCAGTACTTC
CASSEGVAVGYEQYF
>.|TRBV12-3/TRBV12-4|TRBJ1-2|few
TGTGCCAGCAGTCGATACAGGCTAGGCTACACCTTC
CASSRYRLGYTF
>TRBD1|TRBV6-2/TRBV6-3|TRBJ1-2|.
TGTGCCAGCAGTAAGGGACAGGGGGCGCGGTTAGGTGGCTACACCTTC
CASSKGQGARLGGYTF
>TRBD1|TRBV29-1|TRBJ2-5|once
TGCAGCGTCTTGCAGGGGGTTGTGGAGACCCAGTACTTC
CSVLQGVVETQYF
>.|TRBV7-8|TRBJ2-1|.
TGTGCCAGCGGGAGTAAGGGGGGGCAGTTCTTC
CASGSKGGQFF
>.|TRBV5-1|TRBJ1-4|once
TGCGCCAGCAGCTTGGGCGGGACCTTAGGGAGCGAAAAACTGTTTTTT
CASSLGGTLGSEKLFF
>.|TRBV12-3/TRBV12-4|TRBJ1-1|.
TGTGCCAGCAGTTCCTCATCGAACACTGAAGCTTTCTTT
CASSSSSNTEAFF
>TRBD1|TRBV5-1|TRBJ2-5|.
TGCGCCAGCAGCTTGGCCGCCAATCTAGGGACAGGGACGCGACAAGAGACCCAGTACTTC
CASSLAANLGTGTRQETQYF
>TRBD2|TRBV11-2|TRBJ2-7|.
TGTGCCAGCAGCCTGGGACTAGCGGGAATAGAGCAGTACTTC
CASSLGLAGIEQYF
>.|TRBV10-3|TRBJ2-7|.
TGTGCCATCAGTGAGTCGCTGGGACTGGGCCACGAGCAGTACTTC
CAISESLGLGHEQYF
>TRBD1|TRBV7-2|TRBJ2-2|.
TGTGCCAGCAGCTTAAGGGACAGCAAGAACACCGGGGAGCTGTTTTTT
CASSLRDSKNTGELFF
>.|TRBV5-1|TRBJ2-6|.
TGCGCCAGCAGCCCTCGGGCTGGGGCCAACGTCCTGACTTTC
CASSPRAGANVLTF
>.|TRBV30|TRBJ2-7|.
TGTGCCTGGAGCCCTGCAGGGTTAGGTGAGCAGTACTTC
CAWSPAGLGEQYF
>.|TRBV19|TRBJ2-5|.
TGTGCCAGTAGTCAACAAGAGACCCAGTACTTC
CASSQQETQYF
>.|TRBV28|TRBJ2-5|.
TGTGCCAGCAGACCGCCAAGAGAAGAGACCCAGTACTTC
CASRPPREETQYF
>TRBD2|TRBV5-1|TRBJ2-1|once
TGCGCCAGCAGCTTGGGACTAGCGGGAGGCCAAAGTGAGCAGTTCTTC
CASSLGLAGGQSEQFF
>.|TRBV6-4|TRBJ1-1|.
TGTGCCAGCAGTGGAGAGTATACGGTGTGTGAAGCTTTCTTT
CASSGEYTVCEAFF
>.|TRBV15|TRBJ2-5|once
TGTGCCACCAGCAGAACTATCGGGCGGGTGACCCAGTACTTC
CATSRTIGRVTQYF
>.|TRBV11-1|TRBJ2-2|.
TGTGCCAGCAGCTCAACGACAGACATCGGCGGGGAGCTGTTTTTT
CASSSTTDIGGELFF
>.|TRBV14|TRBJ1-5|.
TGTGCCAGCAAGTCGGTCTATCAGAGCAATCAGCCCCAGCATTTT
CASKSVYQSNQPQHF